A selection of T cell receptor beta chains follows, all from one sample in a study of blood T cell repertoires in COVID-19. Measured with immunoSEQ multiplex PCR; TCRdb has only the in-frame clones, and not every one. The table has around 300,000 clones, roughly 88% seen once. The sample consisted of PBMCs or T cells enriched from blood (not recorded which). The receptor set was obtained from a woman aged 25 to 45 who had recovered from COVID-19. Each CDR3 is given with its conserved first and last residue. The order of the fields is D gene, clone size, V gene, J gene, CDR3 protein, CDR3 DNA. D genes are given only for firm matches. Clone size appears in some rows only: once, few, many, or a class for an expanded clone.

>NA|NA|TRBV4-3|TRBJ2-7
CASSQWRQVGYEQYF
TGCGCCAGCAGCCAATGGCGACAGGTGGGCTACGAGCAGTACTTC
>NA|NA|TRBV5-5|TRBJ2-3
CASSGSVLPSDTQYF
TGTGCCAGCAGCGGCTCAGTTTTACCCTCAGATACGCAGTATTTT
>TRBD1|many|TRBV9|TRBJ1-6
CASSVGGGTGRSPLHF
TGTGCCAGCAGCGTCGGAGGTGGGACAGGGCGGTCACCCCTCCACTTT
>NA|NA|TRBV6-2/TRBV6-3|TRBJ1-6
CASSTVRRRGNSPLHF
TGTGCCAGCAGCACGGTACGGAGGAGAGGGAATTCACCCCTCCACTTT
>NA|NA|TRBV30|TRBJ1-2
CAWRDTPPPGLGYTF
TGTGCCTGGAGGGATACCCCACCACCAGGGTTAGGCTACACCTTC
>TRBD1|few|TRBV30|TRBJ1-5
CAWSVFGQVSQPQHF
TGTGCCTGGAGTGTATTTGGACAGGTCAGTCAGCCCCAGCATTTT
>TRBD2|NA|TRBV6-5|TRBJ2-7
CASSPASGRAGVQYF
TGTGCCAGCAGTCCAGCAAGCGGGAGGGCCGGGGTGCAGTACTTC
>TRBD2|NA|TRBV5-1|TRBJ2-3
CASSFFSGRPSTDTQYF
TGCGCCAGCAGCTTTTTTAGCGGGAGGCCTAGCACAGATACGCAGTATTTT
>NA|NA|TRBV27|TRBJ1-2
CASSWSQGSGYTF
TGTGCCAGCAGTTGGTCACAGGGTAGCGGCTACACCTTC
>NA|NA|TRBV10-2|TRBJ2-7
CASGGAGEQYF
TGCGCCAGCGGAGGGGCGGGGGAGCAGTACTTC
>NA|NA|TRBV6-9|TRBJ2-4
CASSYKGAGAKNIQYF
TGTGCCAGCAGTTATAAGGGGGCGGGGGCCAAAAACATTCAGTACTTC
>NA|NA|TRBV28|TRBJ2-3
CASSFRGRGHTDTQYF
TGTGCCAGCAGTTTTCGGGGTCGGGGACACACAGATACGCAGTATTTT
>TRBD1|NA|TRBV28|TRBJ1-2
CASHRGRGYGYTF
TGTGCCAGCCACAGGGGGCGCGGGTATGGCTACACCTTC
>NA|NA|TRBV6-6|TRBJ2-3
CASSYLAGRTDTQYF
TGTGCCAGCAGTTACCTGGCGGGAAGGACAGATACGCAGTATTTT
>NA|NA|TRBV19|TRBJ1-5
CASSILSGIHNQPQHF
TGTGCCAGTAGTATCCTGTCCGGGATCCACAATCAGCCCCAGCATTTT
>TRBD1|NA|TRBV13|TRBJ1-1
CASSSKFTGANTEAFF
TGTGCCAGCAGCTCAAAATTTACAGGGGCAAACACTGAAGCTTTCTTT
>TRBD2|NA|TRBV30|TRBJ2-7
CAWSVRTSGTYEQYF
TGTGCCTGGAGTGTACGGACTAGCGGGACCTACGAGCAGTACTTC
>TRBD1|NA|TRBV2|TRBJ2-1
CASSSDRGGYNEQFF
TGTGCCAGCAGTTCCGACAGGGGAGGTTACAATGAGCAGTTCTTC
>NA|few|TRBV19|TRBJ2-2
CASRVWGTGIGGELFF
TGTGCCAGTAGGGTATGGGGAACGGGAATCGGCGGGGAGCTGTTTTTT
>TRBD2|NA|TRBV5-1|TRBJ2-3
CASSTWTSGDTDTQYF
TGCGCCAGCAGCACCTGGACTAGCGGGGACACAGATACGCAGTATTTT
>NA|NA|TRBV5-1|TRBJ1-1
CASSLEGPNTEAFF
TGCGCCAGCAGCTTAGAGGGCCCCAACACTGAAGCTTTCTTT
>NA|few|TRBV15|TRBJ2-7
CATSRDEGLSHYEQYF
TGTGCCACCAGCAGAGATGAGGGACTGAGCCACTACGAGCAGTACTTC
>TRBD2|few|TRBV28|TRBJ2-7
CASRQGATSVEQYF
TGTGCCAGCAGACAAGGGGCGACTAGCGTCGAGCAGTACTTC
>TRBD1|NA|TRBV28|TRBJ1-4
CASSFSGGREKLFF
TGTGCCAGCAGTTTCTCAGGGGGCCGAGAAAAACTGTTTTTT
>TRBD1|few|TRBV7-2|TRBJ2-7
CASSVDRGQSGEQYF
TGTGCCAGCAGCGTAGACAGGGGGCAATCGGGTGAGCAGTACTTC
>NA|once|TRBV29-1|TRBJ2-1
CSVEPTVNNEQFF
TGCAGCGTTGAGCCGACAGTCAACAATGAGCAGTTCTTC
>TRBD1|NA|TRBV19|TRBJ1-5
CASSARIDRVRQPQHF
TGTGCCAGTAGTGCGCGCATTGACAGGGTCCGACAGCCCCAGCATTTT
>TRBD2|NA|TRBV27|TRBJ2-7
CASSSPRGSGSYEQYF
TGTGCCAGCAGTTCCCCTCGAGGTAGCGGGTCTTACGAGCAGTACTTC
>NA|NA|TRBV9|TRBJ1-6
CASSSGPAYNSPLHF
TGTGCCAGCAGCTCCGGTCCCGCCTATAATTCACCCCTCCACTTT
>NA|NA|TRBV7-9|TRBJ1-6
CASSSTENSPLHF
TGTGCCAGCAGCAGCACAGAGAATTCACCCCTCCACTTT
>TRBD1|NA|TRBV4-1|TRBJ2-5
CASSHGQGVQETQYF
TGCGCCAGCAGCCACGGACAGGGGGTCCAAGAGACCCAGTACTTC
>TRBD2|NA|TRBV18|TRBJ2-1
CASSPLTSGGYNEQFF
TGTGCCAGCTCACCGCTTACTAGCGGGGGCTACAATGAGCAGTTCTTC
>TRBD2|NA|TRBV15|TRBJ2-1
CATSRILAGGHNEQFF
TGTGCCACCAGCAGGATACTAGCGGGAGGGCACAATGAGCAGTTCTTC
>NA|NA|TRBV7-6|TRBJ2-1
CASSLGGKDRALRYSYNEQFF
TGTGCCAGCAGCCTCGGGGGAAAAGACAGGGCACTCCGATACTCCTACAATGAGCAGTTCTTC
>NA|NA|TRBV7-9|TRBJ1-1
CASSIDRTEAFF
TGTGCCAGCAGCATCGACAGGACTGAAGCTTTCTTT
>NA|NA|TRBV7-8|TRBJ1-5
CASSPLLAASNQPQHF
TGTGCCAGCAGCCCCCTTTTGGCGGCCTCCAATCAGCCCCAGCATTTT
>NA|NA|TRBV7-9|TRBJ1-4
CASSLAGRGEKLFF
TGTGCCAGCAGCTTAGCCGGACGGGGTGAAAAACTGTTTTTT
>TRBD1|NA|TRBV11-3|TRBJ1-4
CASSRRGLNEKLFF
TGTGCCAGCAGCAGGAGGGGGCTCAATGAAAAACTGTTTTTT
>TRBD2|NA|TRBV7-3|TRBJ2-3
CASSSLAGVGNTQYF
TGTGCCAGCAGCTCACTAGCGGGAGTGGGAAATACGCAGTATTTT
>NA|NA|TRBV18|TRBJ1-3
CASSPVPAAGGNTIYF
TGTGCCAGCTCCCCAGTCCCGGCGGCGGGGGGAAACACCATATATTTT
>TRBD1|NA|TRBV24-1|TRBJ1-2
CATSDQDRGVGYTF
TGTGCCACCAGTGATCAAGACAGGGGGGTCGGCTACACCTTC
>NA|NA|TRBV18|TRBJ1-5
CASSRQGMGNQPQHF
TGTGCCAGCTCACGCCAGGGGATGGGCAATCAGCCCCAGCATTTT
>NA|NA|TRBV27|TRBJ1-5
CASKTGGSNQPQHF
TGTGCCAGCAAGACGGGGGGAAGCAATCAGCCCCAGCATTTT
>NA|NA|TRBV7-8|TRBJ2-5
CASSLVAEQETQYF
TGTGCCAGCAGCTTAGTGGCAGAACAAGAGACCCAGTACTTC
>NA|NA|TRBV24-1|TRBJ1-5
CATTRTKGQLRNQPQHF
TGTGCCACCACCAGAACCAAAGGACAGCTAAGGAATCAGCCCCAGCATTTT
>TRBD1|NA|TRBV19|TRBJ1-2
CASSILGTVGYTF
TGTGCCAGTAGTATTCTCGGGACAGTTGGCTACACCTTC
>NA|NA|TRBV19|TRBJ2-7
CASSTEGGYYEQYF
TGTGCCAGTTCCACCGAGGGCGGCTACTACGAGCAGTACTTC
>TRBD2|few|TRBV14|TRBJ2-1
CASSRAGGRYEQFF
TGTGCCAGCAGCCGGGCGGGGGGGCGGTATGAGCAGTTCTTC
>TRBD1|NA|TRBV4-1|TRBJ1-5
CASSPRPTGTGALERNQPQHF
TGCGCCAGCAGCCCTCGTCCCACCGGGACAGGGGCCCTTGAGCGTAATCAGCCCCAGCATTTT
>TRBD1|NA|TRBV6-2/TRBV6-3|TRBJ1-5
CASSLGSQGHQPQHF
TGTGCCAGCAGTTTAGGATCACAGGGGCATCAGCCCCAGCATTTT
>TRBD1|once|TRBV7-9|TRBJ2-7
CASSLAHGTGNEQYF
TGTGCCAGCAGCTTAGCGCACGGGACAGGGAACGAGCAGTACTTC
>TRBD2|NA|TRBV7-6|TRBJ2-1
CASSRGLAGAYNEQFF
TGTGCCAGCAGCCGCGGACTAGCGGGGGCCTACAATGAGCAGTTCTTC
>NA|NA|TRBV7-9|TRBJ1-1
CASSPGALGMNTEAFF
TGTGCCAGCAGCCCAGGGGCACTGGGCATGAACACTGAAGCTTTCTTT
>TRBD1|NA|TRBV7-3|TRBJ1-1
CASSSRAGGEAFF
TGTGCCAGCAGCTCCAGGGCAGGGGGCGAAGCTTTCTTT
>NA|NA|TRBV5-5|TRBJ2-3
CASTPSLGRVSTDTQYF
TGTGCCAGCACCCCCTCTCTAGGCCGAGTTAGCACAGATACGCAGTATTTT